This T cell receptor beta chain is drawn from a study of radiation and T cells in renal cell carcinoma. Study findings and constraints: No pretreatment tumor biopsies were available for baseline clonotypes.

To note about this clone: What it binds is not known.

Only in-frame clones appear in the TCRdb table, and some are missing; sequencing was by immunoSEQ multiplex PCR. Of some 120,000 clones in the sample, around 89% were seen once. CDR1 and CDR2 from the germline V gene are SGHRS and YFSETQ. This CDR3 region has 14 residues. V lost 0 bases, J lost 1 base, and 5 bases lay in between. Documented time point: blood 2 weeks post-SBRT. The treatment is: 15 Gy SBRT to primary tumor, nephrectomy 4 weeks later. V is TRBV5-1 and J is TRBJ1-3; D is uncertain. This material consisted of blood, taken from a patient whose treatment included radiotherapy and nephrectomy. This receptor was identified in a woman between 65 and 79 years old with renal cell carcinoma. The CDR3 nucleotides read TGCGCCAGCAGCTTGGTGGGGTCTGGAAACACCATATATTTT. Its translation is CASSLVGSGNTIYF.